The rows below give T cell receptor beta chains drawn from one sample of a study of blood T cell repertoires in COVID-19. Profiled with immunoSEQ multiplex PCR; TCRdb holds only in-frame clones, not every one. The sample lists 280,000 or so clones, around 85% occurring once. Material: PBMCs or T cells enriched from blood (not recorded which). Source of these receptors: a woman aged 50 to 60 who had recovered from COVID-19. Both conserved end residues are trimmed from each CDR3.

J,V,CDR3
TRBJ2-3,TRBV27,ASSLTGISTDTQY
TRBJ1-5,TRBV24-1,ATSDAGQPQH
TRBJ2-1,TRBV28,ASSPPLYNEQF
TRBJ2-7,TRBV6-2/TRBV6-3,ASSSGTSGIEQY
TRBJ1-1,TRBV5-1,ASSLGDRGRTAEAF
TRBJ1-1,TRBV5-1,ASSLGGGIVNTEAF
TRBJ1-4,TRBV10-2,ASSESRALNEKLF
TRBJ2-7,TRBV7-2,ASSPPSGVEQY
TRBJ1-3,TRBV30,AWEPGRVSHTIY
TRBJ2-3,TRBV7-8,ATRGGSLAGSDTQY
TRBJ1-2,TRBV19,ASSRAGTGYYGYT
TRBJ2-1,TRBV11-2,ASSLARDFHNEQF
TRBJ1-6,TRBV11-2,ASSLAAGSPLH
TRBJ2-7,TRBV25-1,ASEDRRAYEQY
TRBJ1-5,TRBV19,ASSIVRQVNQPQH
TRBJ1-2,TRBV7-8,ASSLAAAGGAVGYT
TRBJ1-6,TRBV6-5,ASSYDSRNSPLH
TRBJ1-5,TRBV4-1,ASSQASSSNQPQH
TRBJ2-7,TRBV2,ASCKDRSSYEQY
TRBJ1-1,TRBV5-1,ASRQRTGNMNTEAF
TRBJ1-6,TRBV7-2,ASSLSPSSYNSPLH
TRBJ1-1,TRBV15,ATSRGQAMNTEAF
TRBJ1-2,TRBV5-5,ASSPLEVFSYGYT